The subject of this entry is one T cell receptor beta chain. This clonotype registers as medium-sized (0.01 to 0.1%) within its sample. What antigen it recognizes has not been identified. Nothing much larger sits one base from this clone, and base qualities are not available. The sequencing machine was an Illumina MiSeq. TCRdb reanalyzed the raw reads on its own, using fastp at Q25 for trimming and MiXCR for clone calling, and kept in-frame beta chains. Entries that share a CDR3 protein sequence are merged under the most common genes and DNA. The sample records about 5,800 distinct CDR3 sequences, 9% to 10% of which are singletons. About 4.9% of the sample goes to the ten largest clones. The data were obtained in a study. Sequences KGHSH (CDR1) and LQKENI (CDR2) are obtained from the germline V gene. The CDR3 holds 16 amino acids from the cysteine to the phenylalanine. Only the CDR3 DNA is retained, 48 bases long and in frame from the first base. V is cut by 1 base and J by 3 bases, and the space between the germline ends is 15 bases.

The sequenced sample consisted of CD4+ T cells from synovial fluid. Recombination joined TRBV18 with TRBJ1-1; the D gene is unclear. The TCR sequence derives from a human donor with rheumatoid arthritis. CDR3 reads: CASSPREVIMDTEAFF. The DNA reads TGTGCCAGCTCACCACGGGAGGTCATCATGGACACTGAAGCTTTCTTT.